Below, 16 T cell receptor beta chains from the same sample are listed, as sequenced in a study of Graves' ophthalmopathy and Graves' hyperthyroidism. RNA transcripts yielded amplified TCR beta CDR3 regions. HTBI primers were employed in first-round RT-PCR, then a second-round multiplex PCR followed. Each CDR3 protein gets one entry after TCRdb re-called the multiplex PCR reads with MiXCR. The sample holds approximately 480,000 distinct CDR3 sequences, over 13% seen once. Sequenced: blood. Source of these receptors: a woman in her 30s with Graves' ophthalmopathy.

Notes on this clonotype: Just one base apart from a much larger clone, this may be a read error. The chain has TRBV6-1 and TRBJ2-7; D call uncertain. The V gene lost 5 bases and the J gene lost 5 bases, with 13 bases spanning the gap. This CDR3 comprises 13 residues. The germline V gene encodes CDR1 MNHNS and CDR2 SASEGT. This CDR3 is CASSLRLSDEQYV. The CDR3 nucleotides are TGTGCCAGCAGTCTTCGGCTGAGCGACGAGCAGTACGTC.

This clonotype was detected ten times or more. The chain recombines TRBV3-1 with TRBJ1-1, with D tentatively TRBD1 (6 bases). The V end was cut by 4 bases, the J end by 7 bases, with 25 bases between. The germline V gene has CDR1 LGHDT and CDR2 YNNKEL (reference sequence). The CDR3 has 17 amino acids. CDR3 DNA sequence: TGTGCCAGCAGCCTCAGTCTCCTTTGGGGGCTCCGGGGTGAAGCTTTCTTT. It is translated as CASSLSLLWGLRGEAFF.

This clonotype appeared many times. The chain combines TRBV20-1 with TRBJ2-7; D is uncertain. CDR3 length: 14 residues. Between the trimmed V and J ends, which lost 4 bases and 6 bases, there was a span of 19 bases. Germline CDR1 reads DFQATT; CDR2 reads SNEGSKA (reference sequence). The CDR3 nucleotides are TGCAGTGCTACCACATCTACATACGCAGGCGAGCAGTACTTC. This sequence encodes CSATTSTYAGEQYF.

This chain joins TRBV5-1 and TRBJ2-4, with D possibly being TRBD1 (5 bases). V lost 1 base and J 8 bases, leaving 10 bases between the germline ends. CDR1 is SGHRS, CDR2 YFSETQ, per germline. This CDR3 is built from 13 residues. DNA for the CDR3: TGCGCCAGCAGCTTGCGACAGCGACACATTCAGTACTTC. Translating it yields CASSLRQRHIQYF.

This clonotype was picked up many times. The gene calls are TRBV7-3 and TRBJ2-6; TRBD1 is a possible D gene (5 bases). CDR3 length: 16 amino acids. With 5 bases removed from V and 0 bases from J, the gap between germline ends came to 11 bases. In germline, CDR1 is SGHTA, CDR2 FQGTGA. In nucleotides, the CDR3 is TGTGCCAGCAGCCAAATGGGGCGCTCTGGGGCCAACGTCCTGACTTTC. This sequence encodes CASSQMGRSGANVLTF. The whole variable domain, filled in from reference TRBV7-3 and TRBJ2-6, reads GAGVSQTPSNKVTEKGKYVELRCDPISGHTALYWYRQSLGQGPEFLIYFQGTGAADDSGLPNDRFFAVRPEGSVSTLKIQRTERGDSAVYLCASSQMGRSGANVLTFGAGSRLTVL.

This clonotype came up many times. The gene calls are TRBV6-1 and TRBJ2-5; D is perhaps TRBD2 (6 bases). This CDR3 spans 14 amino acids. V shed 6 bases and J shed 5 bases, with 16 bases lying between them. Germline CDR1 MNHNS, CDR2 SASEGT. For the CDR3, the DNA is TGTGCCAGCAGGAAGAGACTAGGTTCGGAGACCCAGTACTTC. Its translation is CASRKRLGSETQYF.

This clonotype was detected many times. This chain joins TRBV7-9 and TRBJ1-2; D not certain. Trimming cost V 1 base and J 4 bases, with 10 bases left between them. The CDR3 loop spans 14 amino acids. CDR1 and CDR2 from the germline V gene are SEHNR and FQNEAQ (reference sequence). This chain's CDR3 is CASSLGADLYGYTF. CDR3 DNA: TGTGCCAGCAGCTTAGGAGCAGACCTCTATGGCTACACCTTC.

Of note for this clonotype: A much more abundant neighbour one base away suggests this may be a read error. The chain carries TRBV6-2 or TRBV6-3 and TRBJ2-4; the D is unclear. This CDR3 contains 14 residues. Germline CDR1 reads MNHEY; CDR2 reads SVGEGT. CDR3 protein: CASSAGVSKNIKYF. The CDR3, as DNA: TGTGCCAGCAGTGCTGGGGTGTCCAAAAACATTAAGTACTTC.

This clonotype has more than one count but fewer than ten. The chain uses TRBV12-3 or TRBV12-4 and TRBJ1-1; D unclear. CDR3 length equals 15 residues. V lost 7 bases, J lost 1 base, and 16 bases lay in between. The CDR3 DNA sequence: TGTGCCAGCACCCTCAACGCTCGGGGGAACACTGAAGCTTTCTTT. It codes for CASTLNARGNTEAFF.

Ten or more counts support this clonotype. This chain connects TRBV2 to TRBJ1-6, with D uncertain. Per the germline V gene, CDR1 is SNHLY and CDR2 is FYNNEI. The length of the CDR3 is 15 residues. With 3 bases removed from V and 0 bases from J, the gap between germline ends came to 6 bases. The CDR3 coding sequence is TGTGCCAGCAGTGACCAGAGCTCCTATAATTCACCCCTCCACTTT. Protein sequence: CASSDQSSYNSPLHF. The whole variable domain, remainder taken from reference TRBV2 and TRBJ1-6, is EPEVTQTPSHQVTQMGQEVILRCVPISNHLYFYWYRQILGQKVEFLVSFYNNEISEKSEIFDDQFSVERPDGSNFTLKIRSTKLEDSAMYFCASSDQSSYNSPLHFGNGTRLTVT.

There are many counts of this clonotype. The genes are TRBV20-1 and TRBJ1-5; D might be TRBD1 (6 bases). The V gene lost 2 bases and the J gene lost 6 bases, with 14 bases spanning the gap. Germline V lookup: CDR1 DFQATT, CDR2 SNEGSKA (reference sequence). The CDR3 loop spans 14 amino acids. CDR3 nucleotide sequence: TGCAGTGCTAGACACAGGGAGGTCGGTCAGCCCCAGCATTTT. Translation: CSARHREVGQPQHF.

V gene TRBV20-1 combines with J gene TRBJ2-5; TRBD2 matches 8 bases. The CDR3 has 16 amino acids. Germline V CDR1 and CDR2: DFQATT, SNEGSKA (reference sequence). J lost 5 bases, V lost 1 base, and 12 bases had no gene match. The CDR3 region has the DNA TGCAGTGCTAGAGGGCCTACGGGGGGGCCCCACGAGACCCAGTACTTC. Translating gives CSARGPTGGPHETQYF.

This clonotype was counted many times. The J gene is TRBJ1-5, the V gene TRBV12-3 or TRBV12-4; tentative D call: TRBD1 (6 bases). The CDR3 length is 15 residues. V shed 6 bases and J shed 4 bases, with 16 bases lying between them. This CDR3 reads CASSLWGQGNQPQHF. The CDR3 DNA is TGTGCCAGCAGCCTTTGGGGGCAGGGTAATCAGCCCCAGCATTTT.

The V and J genes are TRBV6-1 and TRBJ1-5, with TRBD1 identical over 8 bases. Germline V gene data show CDR1 as MNHNS and CDR2 as SASEGT. This CDR3 spans 16 amino acids. Trimming at V came to 6 bases and at J to 3 bases, leaving 10 bases not matched to a gene. CDR3 amino acids: CASSPGQGTINQPQHF. CDR3 nucleotide sequence: TGTGCCAGCAGCCCCGGACAGGGCACGATCAATCAGCCCCAGCATTTT.

J is TRBJ2-7 and V is TRBV6-2 or TRBV6-3; tentatively, D is TRBD1 or TRBD2 (6 bases each). The CDR3 contains 17 residues. V lost 2 bases, J lost 3 bases, and 20 bases lay in between. Germline V gene lookup returns CDR1 MNHEY and CDR2 SVGEGT. CDR3 region: CASSYGGPTGPNYEQYF. The DNA for the CDR3 is TGTGCCAGCAGTTACGGGGGGCCCACAGGGCCCAACTACGAGCAGTACTTC.

This clonotype occurred many times. This sequence joins TRBV28 and TRBJ1-1; the D is unclear. The CDR3 covers 14 residues. The germline gives CDR1 MDHEN, CDR2 SYDVKM. The V end lost 4 bases, the J end lost 0 bases, and 9 bases lay between the germline ends. CDR3 coding DNA: TGTGCCAGCAGTTACGCGACGGTGAACACTGAAGCTTTCTTT. It translates to CASSYATVNTEAFF.